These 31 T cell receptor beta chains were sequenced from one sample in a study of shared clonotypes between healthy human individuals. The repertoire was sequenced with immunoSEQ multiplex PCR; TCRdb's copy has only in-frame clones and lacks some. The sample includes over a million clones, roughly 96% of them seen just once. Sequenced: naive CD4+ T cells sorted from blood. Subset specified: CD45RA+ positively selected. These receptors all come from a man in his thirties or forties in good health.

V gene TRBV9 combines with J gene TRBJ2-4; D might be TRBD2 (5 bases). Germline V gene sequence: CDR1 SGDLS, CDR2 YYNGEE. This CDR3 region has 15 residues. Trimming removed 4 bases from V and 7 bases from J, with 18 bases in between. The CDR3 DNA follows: TGTGCCAGCAGCCTCGGGGTTCGGTCAGTCAACATTCAGTACTTC. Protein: CASSLGVRSVNIQYF.

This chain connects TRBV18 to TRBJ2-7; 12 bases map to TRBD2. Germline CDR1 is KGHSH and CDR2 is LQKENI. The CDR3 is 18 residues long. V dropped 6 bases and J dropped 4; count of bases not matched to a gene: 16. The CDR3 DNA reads TGTGCCAGCTCGCTAAAGGTGACTAGCGGGAGAAGTCATTACGAGCAGTACTTC. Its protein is CASSLKVTSGRSHYEQYF.

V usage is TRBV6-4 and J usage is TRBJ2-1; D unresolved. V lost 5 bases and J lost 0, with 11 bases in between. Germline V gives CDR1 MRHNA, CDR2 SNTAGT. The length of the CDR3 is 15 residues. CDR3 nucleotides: TGTGCCAGCAGTTCCAGTAGGGACTCCTACAATGAGCAGTTCTTC. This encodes CASSSSRDSYNEQFF.

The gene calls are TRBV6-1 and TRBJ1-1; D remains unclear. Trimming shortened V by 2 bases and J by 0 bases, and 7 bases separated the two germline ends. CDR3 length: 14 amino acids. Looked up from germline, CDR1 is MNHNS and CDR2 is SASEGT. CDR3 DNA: TGTGCCAGCAGTGAATCGTGGTTGAACACTGAAGCTTTCTTT. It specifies CASSESWLNTEAFF.

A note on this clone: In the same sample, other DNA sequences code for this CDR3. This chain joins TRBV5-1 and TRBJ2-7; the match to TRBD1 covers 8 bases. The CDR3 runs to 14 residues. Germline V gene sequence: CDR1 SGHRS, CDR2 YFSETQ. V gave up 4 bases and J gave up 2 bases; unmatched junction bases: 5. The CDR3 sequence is CASSLGQVPYEQYF. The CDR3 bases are TGCGCCAGCAGCCTGGGACAGGTACCCTACGAGCAGTACTTC.

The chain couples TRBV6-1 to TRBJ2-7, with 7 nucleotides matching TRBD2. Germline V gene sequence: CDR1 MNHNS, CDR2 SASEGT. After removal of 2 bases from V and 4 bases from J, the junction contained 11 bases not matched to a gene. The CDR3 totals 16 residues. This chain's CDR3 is CASSEYAREIKYEQYF. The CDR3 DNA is TGTGCCAGCAGTGAATACGCGCGGGAGATCAAGTACGAGCAGTACTTC.

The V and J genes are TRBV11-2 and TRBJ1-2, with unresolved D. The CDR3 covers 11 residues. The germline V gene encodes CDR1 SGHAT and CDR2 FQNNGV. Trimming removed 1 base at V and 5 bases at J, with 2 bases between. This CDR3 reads CASSLVYGYTF. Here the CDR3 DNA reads TGTGCCAGCAGCTTAGTTTATGGCTACACCTTC.

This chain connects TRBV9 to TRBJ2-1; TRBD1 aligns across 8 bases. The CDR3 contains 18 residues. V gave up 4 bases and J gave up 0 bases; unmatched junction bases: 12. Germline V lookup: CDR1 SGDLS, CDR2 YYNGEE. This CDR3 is CASSRIDRGSSSYNEQFF. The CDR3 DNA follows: TGTGCCAGCAGCAGGATAGACAGGGGAAGTTCCTCCTACAATGAGCAGTTCTTC.

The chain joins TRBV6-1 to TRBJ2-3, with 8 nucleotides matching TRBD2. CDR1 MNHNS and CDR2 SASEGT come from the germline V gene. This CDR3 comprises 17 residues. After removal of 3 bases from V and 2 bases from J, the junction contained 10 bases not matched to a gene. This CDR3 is CASSDPQLADFTDTQYF. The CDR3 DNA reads TGTGCCAGCAGTGACCCTCAACTAGCGGACTTCACAGATACGCAGTATTTT.

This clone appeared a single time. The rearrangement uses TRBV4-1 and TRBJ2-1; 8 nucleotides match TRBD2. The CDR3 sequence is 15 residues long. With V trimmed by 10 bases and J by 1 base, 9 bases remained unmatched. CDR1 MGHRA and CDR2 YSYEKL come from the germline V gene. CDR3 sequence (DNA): TGCGCCACCACTCATAGCGGGGCTTCCTACAATGAGCAGTTCTTC. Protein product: CATTHSGASYNEQFF.

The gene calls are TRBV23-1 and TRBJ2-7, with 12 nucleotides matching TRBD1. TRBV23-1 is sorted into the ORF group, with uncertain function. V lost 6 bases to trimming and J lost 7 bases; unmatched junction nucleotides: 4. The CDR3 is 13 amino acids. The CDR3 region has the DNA TGCGCCAGCAGGGGACAGGGGGCGGGTGAGCAGTACTTC. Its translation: CASRGQGAGEQYF.

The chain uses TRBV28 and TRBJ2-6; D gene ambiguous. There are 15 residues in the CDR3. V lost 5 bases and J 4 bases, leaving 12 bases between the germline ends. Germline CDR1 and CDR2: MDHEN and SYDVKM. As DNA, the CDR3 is TGTGCCAGCAGTCCGCACTTCTCCGGGGCCAACGTCCTGACTTTC. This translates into CASSPHFSGANVLTF.

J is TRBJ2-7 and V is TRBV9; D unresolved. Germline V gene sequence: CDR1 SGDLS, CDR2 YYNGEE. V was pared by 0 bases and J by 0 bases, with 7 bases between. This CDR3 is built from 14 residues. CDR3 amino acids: CASSVEPGSYEQYF. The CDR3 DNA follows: TGTGCCAGCAGCGTAGAGCCAGGCTCCTACGAGCAGTACTTC.

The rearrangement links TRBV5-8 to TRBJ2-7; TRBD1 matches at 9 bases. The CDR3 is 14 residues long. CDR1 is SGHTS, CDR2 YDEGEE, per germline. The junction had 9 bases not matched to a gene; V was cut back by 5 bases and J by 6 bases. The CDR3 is CASSSGQGFFEQYF. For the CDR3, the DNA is TGTGCCAGCAGTTCGGGACAGGGTTTTTTCGAGCAGTACTTC.

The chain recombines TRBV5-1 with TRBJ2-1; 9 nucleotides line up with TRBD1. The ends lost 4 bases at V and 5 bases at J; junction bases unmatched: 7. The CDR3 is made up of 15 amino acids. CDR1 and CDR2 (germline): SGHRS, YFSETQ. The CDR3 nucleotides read TGCGCCAGCAGCATCTGGGACAGGGCTGACAATGAGCAGTTCTTC. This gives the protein CASSIWDRADNEQFF.

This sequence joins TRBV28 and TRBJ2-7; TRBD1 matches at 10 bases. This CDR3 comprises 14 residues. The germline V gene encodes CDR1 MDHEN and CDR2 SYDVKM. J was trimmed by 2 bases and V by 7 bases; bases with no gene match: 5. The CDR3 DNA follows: TGTGCCAGCAAACCGACAGGGGGCCCCTACGAGCAGTACTTC. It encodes CASKPTGGPYEQYF.

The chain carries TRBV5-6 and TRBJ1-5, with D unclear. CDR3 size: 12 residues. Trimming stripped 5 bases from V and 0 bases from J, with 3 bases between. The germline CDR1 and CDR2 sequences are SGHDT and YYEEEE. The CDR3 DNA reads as TGTGCCAGCAGTAATAGCAATCAGCCCCAGCATTTT. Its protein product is CASSNSNQPQHF.

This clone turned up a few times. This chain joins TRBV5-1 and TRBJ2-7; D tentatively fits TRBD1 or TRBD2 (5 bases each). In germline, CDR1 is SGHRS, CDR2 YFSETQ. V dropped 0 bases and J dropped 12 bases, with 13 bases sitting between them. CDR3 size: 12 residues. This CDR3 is CASSLGAGTWYF. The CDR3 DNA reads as TGCGCCAGCAGCTTGGGAGCAGGGACCTGGTACTTC.

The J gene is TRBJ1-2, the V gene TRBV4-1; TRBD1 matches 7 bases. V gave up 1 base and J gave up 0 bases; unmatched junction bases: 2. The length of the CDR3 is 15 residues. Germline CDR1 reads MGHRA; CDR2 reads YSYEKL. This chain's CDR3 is CASSQGDRTNYGYTF. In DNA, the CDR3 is TGCGCCAGCAGCCAAGGGGACAGAACTAACTATGGCTACACCTTC.

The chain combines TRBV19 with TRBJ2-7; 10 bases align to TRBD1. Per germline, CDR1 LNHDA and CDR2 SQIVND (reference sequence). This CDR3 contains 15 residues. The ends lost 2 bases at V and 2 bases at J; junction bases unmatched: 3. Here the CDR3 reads CASSIRQGATYEQYF. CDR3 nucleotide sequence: TGTGCCAGTAGTATAAGACAGGGGGCAACCTACGAGCAGTACTTC.

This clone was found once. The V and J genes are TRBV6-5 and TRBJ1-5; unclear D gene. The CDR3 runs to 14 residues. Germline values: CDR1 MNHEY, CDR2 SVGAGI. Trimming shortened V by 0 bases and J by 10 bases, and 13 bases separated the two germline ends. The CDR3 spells CASSYSPDLVPQHF. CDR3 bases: TGTGCCAGCAGTTACTCGCCTGACCTTGTACCCCAGCATTTT.

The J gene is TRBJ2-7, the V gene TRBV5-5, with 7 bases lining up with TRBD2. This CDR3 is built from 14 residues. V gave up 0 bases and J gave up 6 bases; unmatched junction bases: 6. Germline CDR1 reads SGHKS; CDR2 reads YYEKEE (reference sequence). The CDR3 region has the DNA TGTGCCAGCAGCTTGGGGTCAGGGAGGGGCGAGCAGTACTTC. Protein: CASSLGSGRGEQYF. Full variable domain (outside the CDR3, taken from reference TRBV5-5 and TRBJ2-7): DAGVTQSPTHLIKTRGQQVTLRCSPISGHKSVSWYQQVLGQGPQFIFQYYEKEERGRGNFPDRFSARQFPNYSSELNVNALLLGDSALYLCASSLGSGRGEQYFGPGTRLTVT.

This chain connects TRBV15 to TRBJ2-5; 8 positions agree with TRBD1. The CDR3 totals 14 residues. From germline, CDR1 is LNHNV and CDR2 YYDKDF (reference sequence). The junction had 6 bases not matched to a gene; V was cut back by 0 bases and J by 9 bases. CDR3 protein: CATSREDRVGAQYF. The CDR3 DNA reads TGTGCCACCAGCAGAGAGGACAGGGTTGGGGCCCAGTACTTC.

CDR3 sequence (DNA): TGTGCCAGCAGCTCGCCTGCCTACAATGAGCAGTTCTTC. It is translated as CASSSPAYNEQFF. The rearrangement links TRBV7-8 to TRBJ2-1; D is unresolved. This CDR3 region has 13 residues. Trimming shortened V by 4 bases and J by 2 bases, and 6 bases separated the two germline ends. The germline gives CDR1 SGHVS, CDR2 FQNEAQ.

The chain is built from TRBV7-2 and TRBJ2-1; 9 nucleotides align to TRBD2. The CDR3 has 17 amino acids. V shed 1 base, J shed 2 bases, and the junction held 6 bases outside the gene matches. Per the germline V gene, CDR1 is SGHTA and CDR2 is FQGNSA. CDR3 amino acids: CASSLGSASGTYNEQFF. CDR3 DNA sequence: TGTGCCAGCAGCTTAGGTTCCGCTAGCGGGACCTACAATGAGCAGTTCTTC.

Here the CDR3 reads CASSERTGRFGQPQHF. The DNA for the CDR3 is TGTGCCAGCAGTGAACGGACAGGGCGATTCGGGCAGCCCCAGCATTTT. The chain employs TRBV6-1 and TRBJ1-5; TRBD1 aligns across 8 bases. The germline V gene encodes CDR1 MNHNS and CDR2 SASEGT. The CDR3 consists of 16 residues. V dropped 2 bases and J dropped 7; count of bases not matched to a gene: 10.

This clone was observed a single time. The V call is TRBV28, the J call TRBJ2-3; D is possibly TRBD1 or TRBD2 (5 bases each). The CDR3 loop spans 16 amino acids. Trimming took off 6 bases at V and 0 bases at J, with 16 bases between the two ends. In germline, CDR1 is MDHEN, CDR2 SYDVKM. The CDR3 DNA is TGTGCCAGCAGCCCCGGGGCAGGGATAAGCACAGATACGCAGTATTTT. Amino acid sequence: CASSPGAGISTDTQYF.

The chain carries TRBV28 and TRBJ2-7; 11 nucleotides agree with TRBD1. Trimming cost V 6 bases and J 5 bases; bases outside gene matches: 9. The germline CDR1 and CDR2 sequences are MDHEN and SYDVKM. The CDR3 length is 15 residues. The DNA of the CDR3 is TGTGCCAGCAGCACAACCGGGACAGGGGGGGACGAGCAGTACTTC. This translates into CASSTTGTGGDEQYF.

The CDR3 loop reads CASSPLAGGVDEQYF. CDR3 sequence (DNA): TGTGCCAGCTCACCACTAGCGGGAGGGGTCGACGAGCAGTACTTC. The chain links TRBV18 to TRBJ2-7, with 11 bases aligning to TRBD2. V lost 1 base and J lost 5; bases outside the gene matches: 4. CDR1 KGHSH and CDR2 LQKENI come from the germline V gene. The CDR3 runs 15 residues.

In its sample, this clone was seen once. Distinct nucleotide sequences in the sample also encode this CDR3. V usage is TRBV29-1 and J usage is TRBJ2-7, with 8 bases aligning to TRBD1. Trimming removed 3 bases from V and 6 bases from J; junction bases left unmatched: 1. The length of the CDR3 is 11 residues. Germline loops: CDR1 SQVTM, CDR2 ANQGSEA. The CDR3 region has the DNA TGCAGCGTTGACAGGGGGCGCGAGCAGTACTTC. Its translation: CSVDRGREQYF.

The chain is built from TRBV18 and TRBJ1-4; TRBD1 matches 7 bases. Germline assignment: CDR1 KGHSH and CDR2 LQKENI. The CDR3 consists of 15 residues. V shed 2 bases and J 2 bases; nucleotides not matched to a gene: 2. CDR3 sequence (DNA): TGTGCCAGCTCACCAAACAGGGGCACTAATGAAAAACTGTTTTTT. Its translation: CASSPNRGTNEKLFF.